These 23 T cell receptor beta chains were all obtained from the same sample, sequenced in a study of blood T cell repertoires in COVID-19. This table comes from immunoSEQ multiplex PCR, and its TCRdb copy is limited to in-frame clones, with some not included. Seen here are about 310,000 clones, around nine tenths observed once, and the top ten hold 1%. The sequenced sample consisted of peripheral blood. The source is a man aged 50 to 60 with active or convalescent COVID-19.

This clone is a singleton in its sample. This chain uses TRBV5-1 with TRBJ1-4; TRBD1 agrees at 7 bases. Trimming cost V 0 bases and J 10 bases; bases outside gene matches: 3. The CDR3 length is 13 residues. The germline V gene encodes CDR1 SGHRS and CDR2 YFSETQ. The CDR3 region has the DNA TGCGCCAGCAGCTTGGGGCAGGGGGGAAAACTGTTTTTT. Protein product: CASSLGQGGKLFF.

This chain links TRBV3-1 (or the pseudogene TRBV3-2) with TRBJ1-2; D is ambiguous. The V and J ends lost 1 base and 4 bases respectively, with 4 bases between them. The CDR3 has 12 residues. The V gene's germline CDR1 is LGHDT and CDR2 YNNKEL (reference sequence). CDR3 nucleotides: TGTGCCAGCAGCCAAGCAGTCTATGGCTACACCTTC. As protein: CASSQAVYGYTF.

The chain couples TRBV20-1 to TRBJ2-1, with D possibly TRBD1 on 6 matching bases. Per germline, CDR1 DFQATT and CDR2 SNEGSKA (reference sequence). This CDR3 has 15 amino acids. Deletions cut 3 bases from V and 8 bases from J, with 20 bases between. The CDR3 loop reads CSASFGGGRAHEQFF. Written as DNA, the CDR3 is TGCAGTGCTAGTTTTGGTGGGGGCCGGGCTCATGAGCAGTTCTTC.

The gene calls are TRBV28 and TRBJ1-2; TRBD1 agrees at 9 bases. CDR3 length: 15 residues. Germline V gene data show CDR1 as MDHEN and CDR2 as SYDVKM. J gave up 2 bases and V 6 bases, and 7 bases lay outside the gene matches. DNA for the CDR3: TGTGCCAGCAGCCCCGGGACAGGGATCAACTATGGCTACACCTTC. Its protein product is CASSPGTGINYGYTF.

The sample holds a few counts of this clone. The rearrangement uses TRBV28 and TRBJ2-6, with 7 nucleotides matching TRBD1. The CDR3 totals 17 residues. The junction had 8 bases not matched to a gene; V was cut back by 5 bases and J by 1 base. The V gene's germline CDR1 is MDHEN and CDR2 SYDVKM. This CDR3 is CASSLRQGLSGANVLTF. CDR3 sequence (DNA): TGTGCCAGCAGTCTAAGACAGGGCCTGTCTGGGGCCAACGTCCTGACTTTC. Based on the CDR3 plus reference TRBV28 and TRBJ2-6, the full variable domain is DVKVTQSSRYLVKRTGEKVFLECVQDMDHENMFWYRQDPGLGLRLIYFSYDVKMKEKGDIPEGYSVSREKKERFSLILESASTNQTSMYLCASSLRQGLSGANVLTFGAGSRLTVL.

The chain recombines TRBV7-8 with TRBJ1-1; D ambiguous. CDR1 and CDR2 from the germline V gene are SGHVS and FQNEAQ. Trimming left V 1 base short and J 11 bases short, with 14 bases between. This CDR3 is built from 13 residues. The CDR3 bases are TGTGCCAGCAGCTTAGGGAGGGCAGTCGCTGCTTTCTTT. The encoded protein is CASSLGRAVAAFF.

The rearrangement links TRBV6-6 to TRBJ1-5; 7 bases match TRBD1. The CDR3 sequence is 16 residues long. With V trimmed by 5 bases and J by 2 bases, 9 bases remained unmatched. Germline loops: CDR1 MNHNY, CDR2 SVGAGI (reference sequence). The DNA for the CDR3 is TGTGCCAGCAGTCGACTACCCCAGGGGGGCAATCAGCCCCAGCATTTT. Translated: CASSRLPQGGNQPQHF.

This rearrangement joins TRBV25-1 to TRBJ2-1, with D uncertain. CDR1 MGHDK and CDR2 SYGVNS come from the germline V gene. Between the trimmed V and J ends, which lost 3 bases and 0 bases, there was a span of 12 bases. The CDR3 totals 16 residues. The CDR3 protein is CASSDFQASSYNEQFF. In nucleotides, the CDR3 is TGTGCCAGCAGTGATTTTCAGGCGAGCTCCTACAATGAGCAGTTCTTC.

A single count supports this clone. V usage is TRBV7-3 and J usage is TRBJ1-2, with 8 bases matching TRBD1. Unmatched junction bases numbered 7, after V lost 7 bases and J lost 0 bases. Per the germline V gene, CDR1 is SGHTA and CDR2 is FQGTGA. The length of the CDR3 is 15 residues. The CDR3 reads CASTPGTGPNYGYTF. Here the CDR3 DNA reads TGTGCCAGCACCCCCGGGACAGGTCCTAACTATGGCTACACCTTC.

The chain couples TRBV18 to TRBJ1-3; unclear D gene. CDR1 and CDR2 from the germline V gene are KGHSH and LQKENI. Between the trimmed V and J ends, which lost 3 bases and 2 bases, there was a span of 5 bases. The CDR3 has 13 residues. The CDR3 sequence: CASSPGPGNTIYF. CDR3 nucleotides: TGTGCCAGCTCACCGGGCCCTGGAAACACCATATATTTT.

This clone has just a few counts. The V call is TRBV28, the J call TRBJ2-7; tentative D call: TRBD1 (6 bases). The CDR3 has 14 residues. With 7 bases removed from V and 6 bases from J, the gap between germline ends came to 19 bases. Germline V lookup: CDR1 MDHEN, CDR2 SYDVKM. In nucleotides, the CDR3 is TGTGCCAGCACTACCCAGGGGCGGCTTGGCGAGCAGTACTTC. It encodes CASTTQGRLGEQYF.

The gene calls are TRBV3-1 (or the pseudogene TRBV3-2) and TRBJ1-4, with D possibly TRBD1 on 6 matching bases. Trimming left V 0 bases short and J 10 bases short, with 9 bases between. Germline assignment: CDR1 LGHDT and CDR2 YNNKEL (reference sequence). This CDR3 has 13 residues. DNA of the CDR3: TGTGCCAGCAGCCAAGAATGGACAGCAAAACTGTTTTTT. It translates to CASSQEWTAKLFF.

J is TRBJ2-1 and V is TRBV7-2, with a possible D match to TRBD1 (6 bases). From germline, CDR1 is SGHTA and CDR2 FQGNSA. The V gene lost 1 base and the J gene lost 7 bases, with 14 bases spanning the gap. The CDR3 is made up of 15 amino acids. The CDR3 protein is CASSLDYGQGNEQFF. CDR3 DNA sequence: TGTGCCAGCAGCTTAGATTACGGGCAGGGGAATGAGCAGTTCTTC.

This clone has more than one count but fewer than ten. The rearrangement links TRBV28 to TRBJ1-5; D remains unclear. Trimming stripped 6 bases from V and 3 bases from J, with 9 bases between. In germline, CDR1 is MDHEN, CDR2 SYDVKM. The CDR3 loop spans 13 amino acids. The CDR3 bases are TGTGCCAGCAGCCCCGACAACAATCAGCCCCAGCATTTT. It yields the protein CASSPDNNQPQHF.

This chain links TRBV18 with TRBJ1-5; D may be TRBD1 (5 bases). The CDR3 runs to 14 residues. Trimming took off 3 bases at V and 3 bases at J, with 9 bases between the two ends. The germline V gene encodes CDR1 KGHSH and CDR2 LQKENI. Written as DNA, the CDR3 is TGTGCCAGCTCACCGGCCAGGGCCAATCAGCCCCAGCATTTT. Its translation: CASSPARANQPQHF.

This clone came up once. The chain combines TRBV5-4 with TRBJ2-7; possibly TRBD1 for D (6 bases). This CDR3 comprises 15 residues. Germline V gene lookup returns CDR1 SGHNT and CDR2 YYREEE (reference sequence). V was trimmed by 6 bases and J by 6 bases, leaving 22 bases between them. The CDR3 DNA is TGTGCCAGCACCAATCAGGGGCACGATGAGGGCGAGCAGTACTTC. It encodes CASTNQGHDEGEQYF. Drawing the rest from reference TRBV5-4 and TRBJ2-7, the complete variable domain is ETGVTQSPTHLIKTRGQQVTLRCSSQSGHNTVSWYQQALGQGPQFIFQYYREEENGRGNFPPRFSGLQFPNYSSELNVNALELDDSALYLCASTNQGHDEGEQYFGPGTRLTVT.

Comments on this clone: Other DNA sequences from this sample encode an identical CDR3 as well. The chain joins TRBV18 to TRBJ2-5; D unclear. CDR1 KGHSH and CDR2 LQKENI come from the germline V gene. V was shortened by 3 bases and J by 0 bases, with 8 bases between the two germline ends. The CDR3 covers 14 residues. The CDR3 sequence is CASSPGQDQETQYF. The CDR3 nucleotides are TGTGCCAGCTCACCCGGTCAGGACCAAGAGACCCAGTACTTC.

With regard to this clone: Other DNA sequences in the sample encode the same CDR3. V usage is TRBV5-4 and J usage is TRBJ1-3; TRBD1 matches at 8 bases. The V gene's germline CDR1 is SGHNT and CDR2 YYREEE (reference sequence). The CDR3 has 14 residues. The V gene end was trimmed by 3 bases and the J gene end by 2 bases; junction bases not matched to a gene: 1. CDR3: CASSSQGAGNTIYF. For the CDR3, the DNA is TGTGCCAGCAGCTCACAGGGGGCTGGAAACACCATATATTTT.

The chain joins TRBV6-5 to TRBJ2-7; 7 bases line up with TRBD2. Per germline, CDR1 MNHEY and CDR2 SVGAGI. This CDR3 contains 12 residues. The junction had 0 bases not matched to a gene; V was cut back by 1 base and J by 6 bases. This chain's CDR3 is CASSYLAGEQYF. CDR3 sequence (DNA): TGTGCCAGCAGTTACTTAGCGGGCGAGCAGTACTTC.

The V call is TRBV4-1, the J call TRBJ1-5, with 7 bases that match TRBD1. Germline lookup yields CDR1 MGHRA and CDR2 YSYEKL. CDR3 length equals 15 residues. Unmatched junction bases numbered 3, after V lost 2 bases and J lost 2 bases. This CDR3 reads CASSQKGAGNQPQHF. CDR3 sequence (DNA): TGCGCCAGCAGCCAAAAGGGGGCCGGCAATCAGCCCCAGCATTTT.

The chain joins TRBV7-3 to TRBJ1-1, with 8 positions matching TRBD1. The germline V gene encodes CDR1 SGHTA and CDR2 FQGTGA. V shed 4 bases, J shed 3 bases, and the junction held 10 bases outside the gene matches. This CDR3 spans 16 amino acids. CDR3 sequence (DNA): TGTGCCAGCAGCTCAGGGGGCGGGTCACTCTACACTGAAGCTTTCTTT. The encoded protein is CASSSGGGSLYTEAFF.

The chain joins TRBV2 to TRBJ1-2, with 7 bases aligning to TRBD1. The CDR3 extends over 18 amino acids. Germline CDR1 reads SNHLY; CDR2 reads FYNNEI. Trimming took 4 bases from V and 1 from J; bases not matched to a gene: 15. The CDR3 nucleotides are TGTGCCAGCAGTGGGTACCGACAGGGCGTATCGGGTAACTATGGCTACACCTTC. It yields the protein CASSGYRQGVSGNYGYTF.

The J gene is TRBJ2-3, the V gene TRBV5-4; D is undetermined. With 3 bases removed from V and 2 bases from J, the gap between germline ends came to 10 bases. CDR1 and CDR2 (germline): SGHNT, YYREEE (reference sequence). This CDR3 is 14 amino acids long. CDR3 in DNA: TGTGCCAGCAGCTCACCACTTAACACAGATACGCAGTATTTT. Protein product: CASSSPLNTDTQYF.